This T cell receptor (beta chain) was profiled in a study of blood T cell repertoires in COVID-19. In the study overall: Spain, Italy and the United States supplied samples that represented acute and convalescent COVID-19. PBMCs, B-cell-depleted T cells, or T cells were the source of the cDNA or gDNA that made up the material.

Germline V CDR1 and CDR2: SGHAT, FQNNGV. Germline trimming cut 3 bases from V and 1 base from J; bases unmatched to any gene: 3. The CDR3 totals 16 residues. Profiling relied on immunoSEQ multiplex PCR, and the TCRdb table lists in-frame clones only, not all of them. The table has hundreds of thousands of clones, approximately 90% seen once. The TCR originated in a woman in her 30s with active or convalescent COVID-19. The sequencing sample was made of peripheral blood. The rearrangement uses TRBV11-2 and TRBJ2-1; 10 nucleotides match TRBD2. CDR3 residues: CASSFKREGSYNEQFF. The CDR3 coding sequence is TGTGCCAGCAGCTTTAAGCGGGAGGGTTCCTACAATGAGCAGTTCTTC.